This TCR beta chain was found in a study of T cells in Graves' hyperthyroidism and ophthalmopathy. Study conclusions and caveats: The model made its ophthalmopathy prediction, and onset followed a median approximately six months later.

V was clipped by 6 bases and J by 7 bases; unmatched bases: 11. There are 14 residues in the CDR3. Germline-derived CDR1 and CDR2 are DFQATT and SNEGSKA (reference sequence). Amplified regions were TCR beta CDR3 sequences from RNA transcripts. With the HTBI primer set, the TCR CDR3 went through a first round of RT-PCR. TCRdb recomputed calls from the multiplex PCR reads with MiXCR, one row per CDR3 protein. This table holds fewer than 500,000 distinct CDR3 sequences, approximately 15% found once. This clonotype was picked up many times. Antigen unknown. The chain links TRBV20-1 to TRBJ2-1, with TRBD2 identical over 8 bases. Sequenced input: blood. This sequence originates from a woman younger than 45 with Graves' ophthalmopathy. In DNA form, the CDR3 reads TGCAGTGCAGCGGGACTAGATTATAGGAATGAGCAGTTCTTC. Translation: CSAAGLDYRNEQFF.